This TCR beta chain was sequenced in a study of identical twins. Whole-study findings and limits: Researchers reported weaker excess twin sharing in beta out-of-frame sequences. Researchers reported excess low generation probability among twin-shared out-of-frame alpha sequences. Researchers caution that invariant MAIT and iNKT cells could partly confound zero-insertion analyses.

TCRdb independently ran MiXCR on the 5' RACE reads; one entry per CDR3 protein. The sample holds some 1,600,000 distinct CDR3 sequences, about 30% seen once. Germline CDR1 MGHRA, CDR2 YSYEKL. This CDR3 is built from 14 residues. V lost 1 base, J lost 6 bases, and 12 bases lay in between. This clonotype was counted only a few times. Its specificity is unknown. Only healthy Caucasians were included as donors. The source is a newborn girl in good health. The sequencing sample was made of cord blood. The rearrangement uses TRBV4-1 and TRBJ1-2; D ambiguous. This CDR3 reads CASSQVPLGHGYTF. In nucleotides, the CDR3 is TGCGCCAGCAGCCAAGTCCCTCTTGGCCATGGCTACACCTTC.